This TCR beta chain was sequenced during a study of siplizumab effects on memory and regulatory T cells. On the study more broadly: Without drug or with siplizumab at around 1 ug/mL, mixed lymphocyte reactions were set up in pairs.

Cells that made up the mixed lymphocyte reaction were cocultured at 37°C for 6 to 7 days. Notes on this clone: Its cognate antigen is unknown.

Study-level findings and limits: No functional test confirmed suppression by proliferating siplizumab-culture Tregs. The alloresponse seemed to draw substantially on naive T cells, which appeared more diverse than memory cells. Unstimulated subsets were the mapping target of only a minor fraction of alloreactive clones.

Sequencing used immunoSEQ multiplex PCR; TCRdb keeps in-frame clones, though not all of them. The profile shows about 10,000 clones, over 40% of them singletons. The CDR3 loop spans 19 amino acids. With 5 bases clipped from V and 0 bases from J, the junction kept 16 bases outside the gene matches. Germline CDR1 SEHNR, CDR2 FQNEAQ (reference sequence). The sequencing sample was made of CFSE-low (dividing) CD8+ T cells sorted from an allogeneic mixed lymphocyte reaction. This rearrangement joins TRBV7-9 to TRBJ1-2; 9 bases align to TRBD1. The receptor was isolated from a human donor in good health; the cells came from an allogeneic mixed lymphocyte reaction. In DNA form, the CDR3 reads TGTGCCAGCAGCCCTAACCCAGGGACAGGGACCAATGCTAACTATGGCTACACCTTC. This translates into CASSPNPGTGTNANYGYTF.